Listed below are T cell receptor beta chains from one sample, sequenced in a study of T cell repertoires in cytomegalovirus infection. TCRdb re-called the reads through MiXCR, storing one row per CDR3 protein. This sample has about 490,000 distinct CDR3 sequences, with approximately 17% found just once. Source material: CD8+ T cells from PBMCs. The receptors were gathered from a human donor in good health (CMV status not recorded). Some clones in this sample may be carry-over from other donors' samples. Each CDR3 is given with its conserved first and last residue. Fields, in order: clone size, J gene, D gene, V gene, CDR3 DNA, CDR3 protein. The D gene is left open where the match is weak. Clone size appears in some rows only: once, few, many, or a class for an expanded clone.

>many|TRBJ2-7|-|TRBV11-2
TGTGCCAGCTCCCCCTGGGGGGCTAACGAGCAGTACTTC
CASSPWGANEQYF
>few|TRBJ2-7|-|TRBV7-9
TGTGCCAGCAGCCCACCGACGGGGATCTACGAGCAGTACTTC
CASSPPTGIYEQYF
>-|TRBJ2-1|-|TRBV15
TGTGCCACCAGCAGAGCCCTATCTAAGGGACCGTCGGCGAGGGAGCAGTTCTTC
CATSRALSKGPSAREQFF
>many|TRBJ2-2|TRBD1|TRBV27
TGTGCCAGCACTAGTAGGGGGCGAACGAACACCGGGGAGCTGTTTTTT
CASTSRGRTNTGELFF
>-|TRBJ1-5|-|TRBV28
TGTGCCAGCAGTTTACTTCCAGGGCATCAGCCCCAGCATTTT
CASSLLPGHQPQHF
>many|TRBJ2-7|-|TRBV6-1
TGTGCCAGCAGCTCCAAGGCTCGCTACGAGCAGTACTTC
CASSSKARYEQYF
>many|TRBJ1-1|-|TRBV6-5
TGTGCCAGCAGTTACTCGGCCGAGGACACTGAAGCTTTCTTT
CASSYSAEDTEAFF
>many|TRBJ1-1|-|TRBV10-3
TGTGCCATCAGTGGACCCCCGGGAGGGGCCCCTGAAGCTTTCTTT
CAISGPPGGAPEAFF
>-|TRBJ2-2|TRBD1|TRBV28
TGTGCCAGCAGGACAGGGCCTGACACCGGGGAGCTGTTTTTT
CASRTGPDTGELFF
>-|TRBJ1-1|-|TRBV7-8
TGTGCCAGCAGCTCCTTCGGAACTGAAGATTTCTTT
CASSSFGTEDFF
>few|TRBJ2-2|TRBD1|TRBV5-4
TGTGCCTTCCGAGGGACAGGTGGCACCGGGGAGCTGTTTTTT
CAFRGTGGTGELFF
>-|TRBJ2-7|TRBD2|TRBV3-1
TGTGCCAGCAGCCCAGGGACTAGCGGATTACTCTACGAGCAGTACTTC
CASSPGTSGLLYEQYF
>-|TRBJ1-2|-|TRBV19
TGTGCCAGTAGTATAATGGGGGGCGACTATGGCTACACCTTC
CASSIMGGDYGYTF
>few|TRBJ2-2|TRBD1|TRBV6-6
TGTGCCAGCAGTGACCCGCGGGACAGGGGGCTCGGATCCGGGGAGCTGTTTTTT
CASSDPRDRGLGSGELFF
>many|TRBJ2-3|TRBD2|TRBV12-3/TRBV12-4
TGTGCCAGCAGTTTAGGAGGCGGGAGGTTCACAGATACGCAGTATTTT
CASSLGGGRFTDTQYF
>once|TRBJ1-2|-|TRBV7-3
TGTGCCAGCCGTGTGGGGGGCTCCTATGGCTACACCTTC
CASRVGGSYGYTF
>few|TRBJ1-1|TRBD1|TRBV29-1
TGCAGCGCTACAGGACAGGGAAGCATGAACACTGAAGCTTTCTTT
CSATGQGSMNTEAFF
>-|TRBJ2-1|TRBD2|TRBV27
TGTGCCAGCAGCCCTAGTGGGGGACTAGCGGGCAATGAGCAGTTCTTC
CASSPSGGLAGNEQFF
>once|TRBJ2-3|TRBD1|TRBV19
TGTGCCACAGTGGGACAGGGGTCCTTCCCAGATACGCAGTATTTT
CATVGQGSFPDTQYF
>many|TRBJ1-2|TRBD1|TRBV12-3/TRBV12-4
TGTGCCAGCAGCCCCGGGGTGGCAGGGGGCGCGGCAGGCTACACCTTC
CASSPGVAGGAAGYTF
>-|TRBJ1-2|TRBD1|TRBV5-4
TGTGCCAGCAGCTCACCGGGACAGGCTTTCTATGGCTACACCTTC
CASSSPGQAFYGYTF
>many|TRBJ2-2|TRBD1|TRBV7-6
TGTGCCAGCAGCTTAGCGAGACAGGGGGCATACACCGGGGAGCTGTTTTTT
CASSLARQGAYTGELFF
>-|TRBJ2-1|TRBD2|TRBV20-1
TGCAGTGCCTTAACGGGGCTAGCGGGAGGTAATGAGCAGTTCTTC
CSALTGLAGGNEQFF
>few|TRBJ2-7|TRBD2|TRBV5-6
TGTGCCAGCAGCTTTTTGCCAGCGGGGGGCCTCTACGAGCAGTACTTC
CASSFLPAGGLYEQYF
>few|TRBJ1-5|-|TRBV6-5
TGTGCCAGCAGTTACTCGGCAGGGCGAGGTCAGCCCCAGCATTTT
CASSYSAGRGQPQHF
>few|TRBJ1-5|TRBD1|TRBV27
TGTGCCAGCAGACCGGGACAGAGAGATCAGCCCCAGCATTTT
CASRPGQRDQPQHF
>-|TRBJ2-7|-|TRBV5-6
TGTGCCAGCAGCTCAGGGTCCGGTATGGAGCAGTACTTC
CASSSGSGMEQYF
>many|TRBJ2-2|-|TRBV6-1
TGTGCCAGCAGTCCCGGATCCGCGAACACCGGGGAGCTGTTTTTT
CASSPGSANTGELFF
>few|TRBJ2-1|-|TRBV4-1
TGCGCCAGCAGGGAGGGACAGGAGCAGTTCTTC
CASREGQEQFF
>-|TRBJ1-5|-|TRBV12-3/TRBV12-4
TGTGCCAGCAGTTTTAGCAGGGGACGCAATCAGCCCCAGCATTTT
CASSFSRGRNQPQHF
>-|TRBJ2-5|TRBD2|TRBV4-1
TGCGCCAGCAGCCGGATTAGCGGGAGCAGGGAGACCCAGTACTTC
CASSRISGSRETQYF
>-|TRBJ2-2|TRBD2|TRBV27
TGTGCCGGCAGTCCCGGGGCCCCTAGCGGGAGTAAGAACACCGGGGAGCTGTTTTTT
CAGSPGAPSGSKNTGELFF
>-|TRBJ2-1|TRBD2|TRBV27
TGTGCCAGCAATAAAGCGGGAACCTACAATGAGCAGTTCTTC
CASNKAGTYNEQFF
>-|TRBJ1-1|-|TRBV20-1
TGCAGTGCCAGGGACATCGGCAGTAGGAACACTGAAGCTTTCTTT
CSARDIGSRNTEAFF
>-|TRBJ2-7|-|TRBV20-1
TGCAGTGCTAGAGATGGCAGGTTCCCACAATACGAGCAGTACTTC
CSARDGRFPQYEQYF
>many|TRBJ2-7|-|TRBV12-5
TGTGCTAGTGGTTTGGTAGCGGGACAGTACGAGCAGTACTTC
CASGLVAGQYEQYF
>many|TRBJ2-7|-|TRBV7-2
TGTGCCAGCAGCCTAGGACTGGGGCTAGTGAAGCAGTACTTC
CASSLGLGLVKQYF
>few|TRBJ1-2|-|TRBV29-1
TGCAGCGTTGAAGCGCGGCAGAGTGACTACACCTTC
CSVEARQSDYTF
>-|TRBJ2-1|TRBD2|TRBV9
TGTGCCAGCAGCGTAGATGAGGGGGATGGACTAGCGGAGATCAGCTCCTACAATGAGCAGTTCTTC
CASSVDEGDGLAEISSYNEQFF
>few|TRBJ2-5|TRBD2|TRBV11-2
TGTGCCAGCAGAGGGGAACGGGAGGGCCCTCGGAGAGAGACCCAGTACTTC
CASRGEREGPRRETQYF
>few|TRBJ1-4|-|TRBV25-1
TGTGCCAGCAGTGAATATGGCGAAGCAACTAATGAAAAACTGTTTTTT
CASSEYGEATNEKLFF
>-|TRBJ2-2|-|TRBV24-1
TGTGCCACCAGCCCGTGGGGGGACAACACCGGGGAGCTGTTTTTT
CATSPWGDNTGELFF
>many|TRBJ2-2|TRBD2|TRBV7-6
TGTGCCAGCAGCTTTGGACTAGCGGGGACGAACACCGGGGAGCTGTTTTTT
CASSFGLAGTNTGELFF
>many|TRBJ2-3|TRBD2|TRBV7-2
TGTGCCAGCAGCCCGGGGGGGGAGGGCCTGGAAGATACGCAGTATTTT
CASSPGGEGLEDTQYF
>many|TRBJ2-5|TRBD2|TRBV7-8
TGTGCCAGCAGCTTAGCGGGAAGACTAGCGGGAGAGGGGACCCAGTACTTC
CASSLAGRLAGEGTQYF
>-|TRBJ1-1|-|TRBV29-1
TGCAGCGTTGTATTTGGGGCGTCCACTGAAGCTTTCTTT
CSVVFGASTEAFF
>few|TRBJ2-3|-|TRBV27
TGTGCCAGCAGTTTATCCGGGACACTGGGGAGAGATACGCAGTATTTT
CASSLSGTLGRDTQYF
>few|TRBJ2-5|-|TRBV11-2
TGTGCCAGCAGCTTAGGTCGGACTAATCAAGAGACCCAGTACTTC
CASSLGRTNQETQYF
>few|TRBJ2-3|-|TRBV6-8
TGTGCCATCGGGACGGGCAGTGGCACAGATACGCAGTATTTT
CAIGTGSGTDTQYF
>many|TRBJ2-1|-|TRBV19
TGTGCCAACCCCAGCGGTATCTACAATGAGCAGTTCTTC
CANPSGIYNEQFF